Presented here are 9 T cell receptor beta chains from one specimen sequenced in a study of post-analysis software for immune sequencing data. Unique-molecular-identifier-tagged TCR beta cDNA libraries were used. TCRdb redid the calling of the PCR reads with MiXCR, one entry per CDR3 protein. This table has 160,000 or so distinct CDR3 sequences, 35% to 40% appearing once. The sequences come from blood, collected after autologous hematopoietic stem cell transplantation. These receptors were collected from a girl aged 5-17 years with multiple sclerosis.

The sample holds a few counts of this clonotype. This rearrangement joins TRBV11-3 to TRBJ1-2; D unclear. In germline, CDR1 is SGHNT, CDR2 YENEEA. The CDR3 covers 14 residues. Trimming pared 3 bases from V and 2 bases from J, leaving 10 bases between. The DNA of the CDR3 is TGTGCCAGCAGCTTCGGCAGGTGGAACTATGGCTACACCTTC. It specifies CASSFGRWNYGYTF.

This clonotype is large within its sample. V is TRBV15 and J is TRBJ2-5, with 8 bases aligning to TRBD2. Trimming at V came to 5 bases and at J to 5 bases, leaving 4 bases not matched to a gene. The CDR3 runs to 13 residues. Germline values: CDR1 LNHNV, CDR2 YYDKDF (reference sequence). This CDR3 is CATSGIAGETQYF. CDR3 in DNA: TGTGCCACCAGCGGTATAGCGGGGGAGACCCAGTACTTC.

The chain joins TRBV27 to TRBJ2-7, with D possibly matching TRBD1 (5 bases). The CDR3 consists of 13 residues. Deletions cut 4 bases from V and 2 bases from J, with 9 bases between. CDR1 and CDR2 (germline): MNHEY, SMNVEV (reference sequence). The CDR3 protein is CASSWGRAYEQYF. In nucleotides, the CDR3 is TGTGCCAGCAGTTGGGGCAGGGCCTACGAGCAGTACTTC.

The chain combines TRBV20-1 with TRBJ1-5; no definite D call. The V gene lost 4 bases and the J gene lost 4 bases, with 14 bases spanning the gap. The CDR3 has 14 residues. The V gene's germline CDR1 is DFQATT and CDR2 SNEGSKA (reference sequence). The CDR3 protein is CSATALDGNQPQHF. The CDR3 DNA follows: TGCAGTGCTACGGCACTGGACGGAAATCAGCCCCAGCATTTT.

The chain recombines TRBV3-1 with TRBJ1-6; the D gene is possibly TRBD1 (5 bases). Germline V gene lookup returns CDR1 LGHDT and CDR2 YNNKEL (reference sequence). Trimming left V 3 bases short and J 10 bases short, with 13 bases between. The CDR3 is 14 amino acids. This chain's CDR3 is CASSQTAGGSPLHF. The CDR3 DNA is TGTGCCAGCAGCCAGACAGCCGGGGGGTCACCCCTCCACTTT.

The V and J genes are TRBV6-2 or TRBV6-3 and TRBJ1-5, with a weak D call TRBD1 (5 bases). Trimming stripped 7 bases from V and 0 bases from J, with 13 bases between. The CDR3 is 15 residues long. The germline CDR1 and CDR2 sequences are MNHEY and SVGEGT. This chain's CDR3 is CASTLRGISNQPQHF. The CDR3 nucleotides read TGTGCCAGCACCCTAAGGGGAATTAGCAATCAGCCCCAGCATTTT.

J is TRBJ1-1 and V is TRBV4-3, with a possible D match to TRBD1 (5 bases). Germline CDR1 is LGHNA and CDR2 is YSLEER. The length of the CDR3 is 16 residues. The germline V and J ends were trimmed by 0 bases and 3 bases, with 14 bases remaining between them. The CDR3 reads CASSQDTQDIHTEAFF. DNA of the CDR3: TGCGCCAGCAGCCAAGATACCCAGGACATACACACTGAAGCTTTCTTT.

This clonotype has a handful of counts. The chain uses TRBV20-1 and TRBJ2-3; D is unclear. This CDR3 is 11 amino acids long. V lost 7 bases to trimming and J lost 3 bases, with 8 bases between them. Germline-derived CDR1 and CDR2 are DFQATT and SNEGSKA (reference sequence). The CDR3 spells CSGAGTDTQYF. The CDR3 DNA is TGCAGTGGCGCCGGTACAGATACGCAGTATTTT.

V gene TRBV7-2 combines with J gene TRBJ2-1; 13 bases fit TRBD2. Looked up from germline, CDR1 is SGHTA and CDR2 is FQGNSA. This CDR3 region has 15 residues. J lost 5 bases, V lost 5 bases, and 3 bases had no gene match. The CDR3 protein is CASSEGLAGNNEQFF. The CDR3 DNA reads TGTGCCAGCAGCGAGGGACTAGCGGGAAACAATGAGCAGTTCTTC.